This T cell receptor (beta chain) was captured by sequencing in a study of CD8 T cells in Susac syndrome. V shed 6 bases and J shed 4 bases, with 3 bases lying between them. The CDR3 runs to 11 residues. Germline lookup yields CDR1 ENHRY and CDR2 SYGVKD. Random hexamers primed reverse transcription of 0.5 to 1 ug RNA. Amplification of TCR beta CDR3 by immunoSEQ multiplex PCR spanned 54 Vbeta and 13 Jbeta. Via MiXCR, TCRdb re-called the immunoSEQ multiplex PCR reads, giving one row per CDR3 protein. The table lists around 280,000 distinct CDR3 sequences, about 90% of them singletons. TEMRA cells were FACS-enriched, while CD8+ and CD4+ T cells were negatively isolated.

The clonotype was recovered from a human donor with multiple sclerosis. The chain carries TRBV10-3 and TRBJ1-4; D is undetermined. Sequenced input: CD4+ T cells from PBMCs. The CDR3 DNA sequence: TGTGCCATCAGGAATAATGAAAAACTGTTTTTT. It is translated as CAIRNNEKLFF.